These 29 T cell receptor beta chains were sequenced from one sample in a study of blood T cell repertoires in COVID-19. Clones were sequenced by immunoSEQ multiplex PCR, and TCRdb holds only the in-frame ones, with some missing. The sample lists 200,000 to 250,000 clones, approximately 80% occurring once. Input material: PBMCs or T cells enriched from blood (not recorded which). The receptors stem from a man aged 55 to 70 who had recovered from COVID-19.

The gene calls are TRBV6-1 and TRBJ2-3; 7 positions match TRBD1. V dropped 2 bases and J dropped 3; count of bases not matched to a gene: 11. This CDR3 comprises 17 residues. The germline V gene encodes CDR1 MNHNS and CDR2 SASEGT. The CDR3 DNA reads as TGTGCCAGCAGTGAACCGACAGGGCGCATTTGGACAGATACGCAGTATTTT. It encodes CASSEPTGRIWTDTQYF.

The genes are TRBV6-2 or TRBV6-3 and TRBJ2-1; 10 nucleotides agree with TRBD2. This CDR3 has 18 amino acids. The V gene's germline CDR1 is MNHEY and CDR2 SVGEGT. The V gene end was trimmed by 4 bases and the J gene end by 7 bases; junction bases not matched to a gene: 16. CDR3 sequence: CASSFPPALAGVLNEQFF. CDR3 nucleotides: TGTGCCAGCAGTTTCCCTCCCGCCCTAGCGGGGGTGTTGAATGAGCAGTTCTTC.

V usage is TRBV5-8 and J usage is TRBJ1-1, with 8 bases that match TRBD1. This CDR3 contains 16 residues. The V and J ends lost 0 bases and 6 bases, in that order; junction bases with no gene match: 10. Germline V lookup: CDR1 SGHTS, CDR2 YDEGEE. DNA of the CDR3: TGTGCCAGCAGCTTGGCCCGGACAGGGAGGAAGGCTGAAGCTTTCTTT. It is translated as CASSLARTGRKAEAFF.

This chain connects TRBV19 to TRBJ1-1; possibly TRBD1 for D (6 bases). With 3 bases removed from V and 5 bases from J, the gap between germline ends came to 13 bases. The CDR3 contains 14 residues. CDR1 is LNHDA, CDR2 SQIVND, per germline (reference sequence). This CDR3 is CASSIRGGETEAFF. Written as DNA, the CDR3 is TGTGCCAGTAGTATTAGGGGGGGGGAAACTGAAGCTTTCTTT.

This clone has only a few counts. The chain is built from TRBV20-1 and TRBJ2-5; D remains unclear. Germline V gives CDR1 DFQATT, CDR2 SNEGSKA (reference sequence). V dropped 5 bases and J dropped 0 bases, with 4 bases sitting between them. This CDR3 region has 11 residues. This CDR3 is CSAQNQETQYF. The CDR3 DNA reads as TGCAGTGCTCAAAACCAAGAGACCCAGTACTTC.

This chain uses TRBV11-3 with TRBJ2-1; TRBD1 agrees at 7 bases. The CDR3 runs to 13 residues. With 5 bases clipped from V and 5 bases from J, the junction kept 3 bases outside the gene matches. Germline V gene lookup returns CDR1 SGHNT and CDR2 YENEEA. For the CDR3, the DNA is TGTGCCAGCAGCCGGGACAGACACAATGAGCAGTTCTTC. Its translation: CASSRDRHNEQFF.

A few counts support this clone. This CDR3 reads CASSFRPYTEDRQETQYF. Written as DNA, the CDR3 is TGTGCCAGCAGCTTTAGACCCTACACCGAGGACAGACAAGAGACCCAGTACTTC. J is TRBJ2-5 and V is TRBV7-9, with D tentatively TRBD1 (6 bases). Germline V CDR1 and CDR2: SEHNR, FQNEAQ (reference sequence). This CDR3 region has 18 residues. V lost 3 bases to trimming and J lost 2 bases, with 22 bases between them.

This clone occurred once. The genes are TRBV19 and TRBJ2-7; TRBD1 is a possible D gene (6 bases). Germline loops: CDR1 LNHDA, CDR2 SQIVND (reference sequence). The CDR3 spans 15 residues. Trimming removed 4 bases at V and 3 bases at J, with 16 bases between. The CDR3 spells CASSTQTGSRYEQYF. CDR3 DNA: TGTGCCAGTAGTACTCAAACAGGGTCGCGCTACGAGCAGTACTTC.

This sequence joins TRBV12-3 or TRBV12-4 and TRBJ2-7, with TRBD1 as a possible D gene (5 bases). The V and J ends lost 5 bases and 11 bases respectively, with 19 bases between them. The length of the CDR3 is 13 residues. The CDR3 sequence: CASSPRTRMAEYF. The CDR3 nucleotides read TGTGCCAGCAGTCCGAGGACAAGAATGGCGGAGTACTTC.

This clone has only a few counts. V and J are TRBV19 and TRBJ1-5, with D unclear. With 8 bases removed from V and 5 bases from J, the gap between germline ends came to 16 bases. This CDR3 comprises 14 residues. CDR1 is LNHDA and CDR2 is SQIVND in the germline V gene (reference sequence). CDR3 sequence: CASSPGRSHQPQHF. CDR3 coding DNA: TGTGCCAGTTCCCCAGGAAGAAGTCATCAGCCCCAGCATTTT.

The V call is TRBV27, the J call TRBJ2-3, with a possible D match to TRBD1 (5 bases). This CDR3 is built from 15 residues. V shed 2 bases and J shed 0 bases, with 9 bases lying between them. Germline loops: CDR1 MNHEY, CDR2 SMNVEV (reference sequence). CDR3 nucleotides: TGTGCCAGCAGTTTAAGGGGCCTAAGCACAGATACGCAGTATTTT. Translation: CASSLRGLSTDTQYF.

This clone was found once. This chain joins TRBV6-4 and TRBJ2-2; D call uncertain. The CDR3 runs to 14 residues. Trimming took 11 bases from V and 1 from J, leaving 14 bases between them. Germline V lookup: CDR1 MRHNA, CDR2 SNTAGT. Written as DNA, the CDR3 is TGTGCCGGGTCCCGACGGGTGAACACCGGGGAGCTGTTTTTT. Its translation: CAGSRRVNTGELFF.

The V call is TRBV7-6, the J call TRBJ1-1, with 8 bases matching TRBD1. Trimming took 1 base from V and 1 from J; bases not matched to a gene: 5. The CDR3 extends over 16 amino acids. Looked up from germline, CDR1 is SGHVS and CDR2 is FNYEAQ. The chain's CDR3 is CASSLVLGQGNTEAFF. The CDR3 region has the DNA TGTGCCAGCAGCTTAGTTTTAGGACAGGGGAACACTGAAGCTTTCTTT.

This rearrangement joins TRBV19 to TRBJ1-2, with D uncertain. The CDR3 covers 13 residues. Germline loops: CDR1 LNHDA, CDR2 SQIVND (reference sequence). V dropped 3 bases and J dropped 3 bases, with 8 bases sitting between them. In DNA, the CDR3 is TGTGCCAGTAGTATGGGAGCAGACTATGGCTACACCTTC. As protein: CASSMGADYGYTF.

This sequence joins TRBV7-3 and TRBJ2-1, with 12 nucleotides matching TRBD2. Germline CDR1 and CDR2: SGHTA and FQGTGA. The CDR3 is 16 residues long. The junction had 8 bases not matched to a gene; V was cut back by 4 bases and J by 7 bases. In nucleotides, the CDR3 is TGTGCCAGCAGCTCCCGGACTAGCGGGGTACTAAATGAGCAGTTCTTC. It codes for CASSSRTSGVLNEQFF.

The rearrangement joins TRBV5-1 to TRBJ1-2; no reliable D call. Per germline, CDR1 SGHRS and CDR2 YFSETQ. This CDR3 comprises 16 residues. V was clipped by 0 bases and J by 1 base, with 13 bases between them. The CDR3 DNA reads as TGCGCCAGCAGCTTGGAGCCAGCGCCTAATAACTATGGCTACACCTTC. The encoded protein is CASSLEPAPNNYGYTF.

About this clone itself: Other nucleotide sequences from this sample produce the same CDR3. This chain joins TRBV5-1 and TRBJ1-1; the match to TRBD1 covers 8 bases. CDR1 and CDR2 (germline): SGHRS, YFSETQ. The CDR3 is made up of 14 amino acids. With V trimmed by 0 bases and J by 7 bases, 5 bases remained unmatched. The CDR3 region is CASSLGQGANEAFF. The CDR3 coding sequence is TGCGCCAGCAGCTTGGGCCAGGGGGCTAATGAAGCTTTCTTT.

The chain joins TRBV5-8 to TRBJ2-5, with 7 nucleotides matching TRBD2. Germline CDR1 is SGHTS and CDR2 is YDEGEE. CDR3 length equals 17 residues. V gave up 4 bases and J gave up 2 bases; unmatched junction bases: 14. As DNA, the CDR3 is TGTGCCAGCAGCCGCCAATTTGGAGCGGGGCCACAAGAGACCCAGTACTTC. Encoded protein: CASSRQFGAGPQETQYF. Using reference TRBV5-8 and TRBJ2-5 for the parts outside the CDR3, the full variable domain is EAGVTQSPTHLIKTRGQQATLRCSPISGHTSVYWYQQALGLGLQFLLWYDEGEERNRGNFPPRFSGRQFPNYSSELNVNALELEDSALYLCASSRQFGAGPQETQYFGPGTRLLVL.

The chain recombines TRBV7-8 with TRBJ2-3; TRBD2 might be the D (5 bases). There are 15 residues in the CDR3. V shed 5 bases and J shed 3 bases, with 15 bases lying between them. CDR1 and CDR2 from the germline V gene are SGHVS and FQNEAQ. CDR3 DNA: TGTGCCAGCAGCCTGGCAGCGGTTGTGACAGATACGCAGTATTTT. It specifies CASSLAAVVTDTQYF.

V gene TRBV5-6 combines with J gene TRBJ1-2, with a possible D match to TRBD1 (5 bases). Germline V gives CDR1 SGHDT, CDR2 YYEEEE. With 0 bases removed from V and 8 bases from J, the gap between germline ends came to 8 bases. This CDR3 is built from 12 residues. Written as DNA, the CDR3 is TGTGCCAGCAGCTTGGGGCAGGGAGGCTACACCTTC. It encodes CASSLGQGGYTF.

The chain couples TRBV5-1 to TRBJ1-2, with 8 bases that match TRBD1. Germline V CDR1 and CDR2: SGHRS, YFSETQ. V was clipped by 0 bases and J by 3 bases; unmatched bases: 4. The CDR3 is 15 amino acids. CDR3 region: CASSLGTGYDYGYTF. DNA for the CDR3: TGCGCCAGCAGCTTGGGGACAGGGTATGACTATGGCTACACCTTC.

The CDR3 nucleotides are TGCGCCAGCAGCTTGATGCCAGGGGGAGTTGGGACTGAAGCTTTCTTT. It codes for CASSLMPGGVGTEAFF. V usage is TRBV5-1 and J usage is TRBJ1-1; 7 nucleotides match TRBD1. This CDR3 has 16 residues. Unmatched junction bases numbered 11, after V lost 1 base and J lost 5 bases. Germline V gives CDR1 SGHRS, CDR2 YFSETQ. Together with reference TRBV5-1 and TRBJ1-1, the CDR3 gives the full variable domain: KAGVTQTPRYLIKTRGQQVTLSCSPISGHRSVSWYQQTPGQGLQFLFEYFSETQRNKGNFPGRFSGRQFSNSRSEMNVSTLELGDSALYLCASSLMPGGVGTEAFFGQGTRLTVV.

This clone was counted a single time. The chain uses TRBV5-4 and TRBJ1-1; 8 positions match TRBD1. V gave up 5 bases and J gave up 7 bases; unmatched junction bases: 7. CDR3 length equals 13 residues. The germline gives CDR1 SGHNT, CDR2 YYREEE (reference sequence). The CDR3 here is CASSEDRALEAFF. The CDR3 DNA reads as TGTGCCAGCAGTGAGGACAGGGCGCTTGAAGCTTTCTTT.

The chain carries TRBV14 and TRBJ2-5; D is ambiguous. The V end lost 5 bases, the J end lost 5 bases, and 15 bases lay between the germline ends. CDR1 and CDR2 from the germline V gene are SGHDN and FVKESK. The CDR3 has 14 residues. CDR3 amino acids: CASSSREISETQYF. In DNA form, the CDR3 reads TGTGCCAGCAGCTCACGCGAGATTTCGGAGACCCAGTACTTC.

The chain uses TRBV6-6 and TRBJ2-3; 9 nucleotides match TRBD2. The CDR3 covers 15 residues. J lost 1 base, V lost 5 bases, and 4 bases had no gene match. The germline V gene encodes CDR1 MNHNY and CDR2 SVGAGI (reference sequence). CDR3 coding DNA: TGTGCCAGCAGTGCCCGACTAGCGGGCACAGATACGCAGTATTTT. Translating it yields CASSARLAGTDTQYF.

This rearrangement joins TRBV18 to TRBJ1-4, with 9 bases matching TRBD1. Trimming at V came to 3 bases and at J to 3 bases, leaving 11 bases not matched to a gene. Looked up from germline, CDR1 is KGHSH and CDR2 is LQKENI. This CDR3 region has 18 residues. Here the CDR3 reads CASSPLGQGQSSNEKLFF. The CDR3 bases are TGTGCCAGCTCACCCCTGGGACAGGGTCAGTCGTCTAATGAAAAACTGTTTTTT.

The chain links TRBV5-1 to TRBJ1-2, with TRBD1 matching over 8 bases. The V gene end was trimmed by 4 bases and the J gene end by 8 bases; junction bases not matched to a gene: 10. The CDR3 spans 14 residues. In germline, CDR1 is SGHRS, CDR2 YFSETQ. The CDR3 region has the DNA TGCGCCAGCAGCAGCAATCAGGGGGCGGGAGGCTACACCTTC. Encoded protein: CASSSNQGAGGYTF.

This sequence joins TRBV6-5 and TRBJ2-1; 9 nucleotides line up with TRBD2. With V trimmed by 4 bases and J by 2 bases, 3 bases remained unmatched. The CDR3 runs 15 residues. CDR1 MNHEY and CDR2 SVGAGI come from the germline V gene. The CDR3 DNA reads TGTGCCAGCAGTTCTCGACTAGCGGCCTACAATGAGCAGTTCTTC. It translates to CASSSRLAAYNEQFF.

This clone occurred once. This rearrangement joins TRBV19 to TRBJ1-4; 8 positions agree with TRBD1. The CDR3 runs 13 residues. The ends lost 7 bases at V and 4 bases at J; junction bases unmatched: 2. Germline values: CDR1 LNHDA, CDR2 SQIVND (reference sequence). The CDR3 DNA reads as TGTGCCAGTACGACAGGGGATAATGAAAAACTGTTTTTT. This codes for CASTTGDNEKLFF.